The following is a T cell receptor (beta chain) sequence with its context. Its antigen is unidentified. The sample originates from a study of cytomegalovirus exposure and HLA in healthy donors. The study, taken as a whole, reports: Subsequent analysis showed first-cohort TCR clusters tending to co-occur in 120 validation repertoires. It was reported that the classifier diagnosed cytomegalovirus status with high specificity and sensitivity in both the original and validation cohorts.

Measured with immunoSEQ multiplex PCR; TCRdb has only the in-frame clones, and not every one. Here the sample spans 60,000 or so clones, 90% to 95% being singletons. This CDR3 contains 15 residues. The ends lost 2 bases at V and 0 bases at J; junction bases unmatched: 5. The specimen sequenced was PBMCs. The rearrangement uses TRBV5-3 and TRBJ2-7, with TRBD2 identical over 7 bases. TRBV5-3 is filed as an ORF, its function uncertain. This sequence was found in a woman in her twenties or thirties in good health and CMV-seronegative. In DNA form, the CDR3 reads TGTGCCAGAAGCTTAGGCGGGAGTTACTCCTACGAGCAGTACTTC. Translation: CARSLGGSYSYEQYF.